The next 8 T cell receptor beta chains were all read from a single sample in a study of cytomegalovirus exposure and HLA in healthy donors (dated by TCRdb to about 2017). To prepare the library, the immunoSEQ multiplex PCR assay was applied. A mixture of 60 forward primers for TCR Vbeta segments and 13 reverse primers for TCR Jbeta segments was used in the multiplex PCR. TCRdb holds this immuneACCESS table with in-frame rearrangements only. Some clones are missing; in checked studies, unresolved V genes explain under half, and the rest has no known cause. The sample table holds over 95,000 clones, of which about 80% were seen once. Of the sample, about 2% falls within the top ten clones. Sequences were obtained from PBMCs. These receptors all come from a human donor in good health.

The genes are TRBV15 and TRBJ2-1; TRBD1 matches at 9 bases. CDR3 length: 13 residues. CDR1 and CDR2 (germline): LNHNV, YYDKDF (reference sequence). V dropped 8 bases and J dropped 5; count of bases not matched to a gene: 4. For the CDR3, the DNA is TGTGCCACCGGACAGGGGTCCGACAATGAGCAGTTCTTC. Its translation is CATGQGSDNEQFF.

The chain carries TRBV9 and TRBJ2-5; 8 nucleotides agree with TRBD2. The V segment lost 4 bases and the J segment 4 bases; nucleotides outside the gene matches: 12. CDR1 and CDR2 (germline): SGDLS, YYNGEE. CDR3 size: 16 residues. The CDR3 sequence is CASSPRSGNPLETQYF. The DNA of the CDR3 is TGTGCCAGCAGCCCGCGTAGCGGGAACCCCCTAGAGACCCAGTACTTC.

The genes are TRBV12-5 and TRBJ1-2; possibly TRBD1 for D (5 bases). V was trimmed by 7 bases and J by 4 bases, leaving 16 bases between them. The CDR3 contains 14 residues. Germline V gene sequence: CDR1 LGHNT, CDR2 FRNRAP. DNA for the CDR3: TGTGCTAGTGCCCCGGGGGAAGACGGCTATGGCTACACCTTC. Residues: CASAPGEDGYGYTF. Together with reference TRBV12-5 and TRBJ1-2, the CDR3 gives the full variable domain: DARVTQTPRHKVTEMGQEVTMRCQPILGHNTVFWYRQTMMQGLELLAYFRNRAPLDDSGMPKDRFSAEMPDATLATLKIQPSEPRDSAVYFCASAPGEDGYGYTFGSGTRLTVV.

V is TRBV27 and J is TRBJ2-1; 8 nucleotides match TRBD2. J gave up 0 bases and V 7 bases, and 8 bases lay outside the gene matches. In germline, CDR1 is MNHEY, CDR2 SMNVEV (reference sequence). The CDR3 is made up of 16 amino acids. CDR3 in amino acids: CASILSGTSSYNEQFF. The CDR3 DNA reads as TGTGCCAGCATCCTTAGCGGGACCAGCTCCTACAATGAGCAGTTCTTC.

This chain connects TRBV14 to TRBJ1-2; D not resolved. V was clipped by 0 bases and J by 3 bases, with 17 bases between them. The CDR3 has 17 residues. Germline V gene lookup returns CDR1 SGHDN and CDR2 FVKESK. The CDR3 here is CASSQDPGMDRYYGYTF. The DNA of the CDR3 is TGTGCCAGCAGCCAAGATCCGGGGATGGACCGCTACTATGGCTACACCTTC.

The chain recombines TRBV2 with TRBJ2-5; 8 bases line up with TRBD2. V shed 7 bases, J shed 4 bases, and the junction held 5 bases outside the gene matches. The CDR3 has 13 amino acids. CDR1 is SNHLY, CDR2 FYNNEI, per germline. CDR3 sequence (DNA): TGTGCCAGCAACGGGAGGGCCTCAGAGACCCAGTACTTC. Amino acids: CASNGRASETQYF.

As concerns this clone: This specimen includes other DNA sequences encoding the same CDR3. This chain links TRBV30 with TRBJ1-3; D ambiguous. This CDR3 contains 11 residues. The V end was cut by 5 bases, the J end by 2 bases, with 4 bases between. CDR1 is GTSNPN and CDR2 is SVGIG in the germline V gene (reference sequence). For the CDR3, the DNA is TGTGCCTGGTCCACTGGAAACACCATATATTTT. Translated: CAWSTGNTIYF.

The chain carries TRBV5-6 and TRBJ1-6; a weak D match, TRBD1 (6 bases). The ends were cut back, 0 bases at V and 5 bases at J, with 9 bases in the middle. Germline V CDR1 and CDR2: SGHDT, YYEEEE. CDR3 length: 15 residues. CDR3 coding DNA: TGTGCCAGCAGCTTGGCAGGGGTTCATAATTCACCCCTCCACTTT. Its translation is CASSLAGVHNSPLHF.